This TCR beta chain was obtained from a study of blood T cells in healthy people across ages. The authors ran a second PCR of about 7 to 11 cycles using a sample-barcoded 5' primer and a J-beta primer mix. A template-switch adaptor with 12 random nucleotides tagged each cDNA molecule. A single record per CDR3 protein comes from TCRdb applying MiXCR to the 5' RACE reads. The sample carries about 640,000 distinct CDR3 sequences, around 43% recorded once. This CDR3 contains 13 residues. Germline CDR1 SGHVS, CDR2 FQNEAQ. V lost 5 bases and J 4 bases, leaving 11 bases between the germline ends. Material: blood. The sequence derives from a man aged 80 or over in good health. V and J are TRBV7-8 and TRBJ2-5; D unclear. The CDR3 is CASSQSNVETQYF. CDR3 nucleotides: TGTGCCAGCAGCCAGAGTAACGTAGAGACCCAGTACTTC. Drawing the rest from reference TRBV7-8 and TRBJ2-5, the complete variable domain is GAGVSQSPRYKVAKRGQDVALRCDPISGHVSLFWYQQALGQGPEFLTYFQNEAQLDKSGLPSDRFFAERPEGSVSTLKIQRTQQEDSAVYLCASSQSNVETQYFGPGTRLLVL.